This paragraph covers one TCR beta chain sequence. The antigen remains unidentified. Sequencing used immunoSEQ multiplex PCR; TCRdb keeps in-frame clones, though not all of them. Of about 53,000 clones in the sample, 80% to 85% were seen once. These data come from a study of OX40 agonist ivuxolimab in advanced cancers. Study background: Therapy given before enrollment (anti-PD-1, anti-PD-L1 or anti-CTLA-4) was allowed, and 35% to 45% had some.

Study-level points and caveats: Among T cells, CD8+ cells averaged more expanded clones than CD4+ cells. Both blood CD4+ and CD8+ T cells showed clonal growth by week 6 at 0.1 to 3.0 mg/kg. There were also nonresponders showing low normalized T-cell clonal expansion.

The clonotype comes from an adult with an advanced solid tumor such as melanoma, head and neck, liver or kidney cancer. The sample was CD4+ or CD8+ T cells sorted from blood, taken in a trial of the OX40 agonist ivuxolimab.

The CDR3 loop is CASSREQRNQPQHF. DNA of the CDR3: TGTGCCAGCAGTCGGGAACAGCGAAATCAGCCCCAGCATTTT. The rearrangement uses TRBV6-1 and TRBJ1-5, with D hard to call. Germline V gene data show CDR1 as MNHNS and CDR2 as SASEGT. V gave up 5 bases and J gave up 4 bases, with 12 bases separating them. The CDR3 covers 14 residues.